This TCR beta chain was sequenced in a study of Tregs in tolerant kidney transplant recipients. Concerning this clone itself: Its cognate antigen is unknown.

Related graft donors supplied nonmyeloablative bone marrow transplants, and mixed chimerism was transient. Unstimulated regulatory T cells (CD4+CD25+CD127-), CD4+CD25- non-regulatory cells, CD4 and CD8 cells were FACS-sorted from thawed PBMCs. General study findings and limits: Tregs expanded with activated donor B cells seemed most donor-specific.

Assay used: immunoSEQ multiplex PCR; TCRdb lists only in-frame clones, some missing. The sample carries roughly 52,000 clones, about 91% recorded once. The CDR3 has 14 amino acids. The V segment lost 5 bases and the J segment 4 bases; nucleotides outside the gene matches: 7. Per germline, CDR1 MNHEY and CDR2 SMNVEV (reference sequence). The TCR sequence derives from a human patient who received a combined kidney and bone marrow transplant. Some of the T cells may derive from the graft donor. Specimen: CD8+ T cells from blood (PBMCs), collected 24 months after the transplant. The gene calls are TRBV27 and TRBJ2-7; 8 positions agree with TRBD2. The CDR3 reads CASSLTSVAYEQYF. CDR3 DNA sequence: TGTGCCAGCAGTCTGACTAGCGTCGCTTACGAGCAGTACTTC.